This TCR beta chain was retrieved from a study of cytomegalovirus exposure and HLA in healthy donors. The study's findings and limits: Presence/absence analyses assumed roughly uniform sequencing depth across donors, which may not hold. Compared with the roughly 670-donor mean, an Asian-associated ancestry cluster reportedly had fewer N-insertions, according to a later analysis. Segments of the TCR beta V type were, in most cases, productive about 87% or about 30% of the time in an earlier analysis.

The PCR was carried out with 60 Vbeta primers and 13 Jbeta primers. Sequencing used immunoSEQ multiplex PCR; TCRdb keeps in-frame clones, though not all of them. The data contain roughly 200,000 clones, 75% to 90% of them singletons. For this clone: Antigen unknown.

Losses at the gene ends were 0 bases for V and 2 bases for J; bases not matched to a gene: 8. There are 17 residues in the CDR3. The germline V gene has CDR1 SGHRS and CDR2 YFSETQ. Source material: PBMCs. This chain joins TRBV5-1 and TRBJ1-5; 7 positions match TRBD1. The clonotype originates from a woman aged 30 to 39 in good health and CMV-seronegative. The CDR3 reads CASSLGDSSGGNQPQHF. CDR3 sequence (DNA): TGCGCCAGCAGCTTGGGGGACAGCTCTGGAGGCAATCAGCCCCAGCATTTT.